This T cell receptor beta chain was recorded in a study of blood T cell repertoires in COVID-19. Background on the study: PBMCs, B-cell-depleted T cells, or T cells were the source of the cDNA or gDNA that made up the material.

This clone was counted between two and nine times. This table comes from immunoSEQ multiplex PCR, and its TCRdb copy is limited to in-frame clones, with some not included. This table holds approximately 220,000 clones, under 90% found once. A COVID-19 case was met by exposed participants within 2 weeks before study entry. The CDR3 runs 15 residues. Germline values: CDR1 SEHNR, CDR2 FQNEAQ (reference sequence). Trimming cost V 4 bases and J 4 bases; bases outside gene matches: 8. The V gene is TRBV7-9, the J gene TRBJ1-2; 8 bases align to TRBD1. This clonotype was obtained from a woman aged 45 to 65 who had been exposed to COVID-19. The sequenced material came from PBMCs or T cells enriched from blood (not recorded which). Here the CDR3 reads CASSSAIDRGYGYTF. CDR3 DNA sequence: TGTGCCAGCAGCTCCGCAATCGACAGGGGCTATGGCTACACCTTC. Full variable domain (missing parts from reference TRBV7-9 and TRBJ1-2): DTGVSQNPRHKITKRGQNVTFRCDPISEHNRLYWYRQTLGQGPEFLTYFQNEAQLEKSRLLSDRFSAERPKGSFSTLEIQRTEQGDSAMYLCASSSAIDRGYGYTFGSGTRLTVV.